A selection of T cell receptor beta chains follows, all from one sample in a study of PD-1 blockade in mismatch repair-deficient tumors. This table comes from immunoSEQ multiplex PCR, and its TCRdb copy is limited to in-frame clones, with some not included. In the table there are roughly 130,000 clones, approximately 91% of which are singletons. The sequences come from peripheral blood, collected approximately 69 weeks after starting pembrolizumab. Receptors were obtained from an adult with mismatch repair-deficient cancer. Each CDR3 is given with its conserved first and last residue. A D gene is named only where the DNA matches it firmly. Rows may omit the clone size; those that give it use once, few, many or a size class.

>TRBV4-1|-|11|TRBJ2-1|-
TGCGCCAGCAGCCTGGGGGATGAGCAGTTCTTC
CASSLGDEQFF
>TRBV27|-|18|TRBJ1-2|-
TGTGCCAGCAGTTTAGTGGGGTCAGGTAGGGGCGAGAACTATGGCTACACCTTC
CASSLVGSGRGENYGYTF
>TRBV11-2|-|19|TRBJ1-2|-
TGTGCCAGCAGCTTAGGGGGGAGGGCAGGAACTGCGCTTAACTATGGCTACACCTTC
CASSLGGRAGTALNYGYTF
>TRBV5-1|-|14|TRBJ1-4|-
TGCGCCAGCAGCTCCGGGACACAAAATGAAAAACTGTTTTTT
CASSSGTQNEKLFF
>TRBV9|TRBD1|14|TRBJ1-1|-
TGTGCCAGCAGCGTAGGGGGACAGGACCCTGAAGCTTTCTTT
CASSVGGQDPEAFF
>TRBV30|-|13|TRBJ2-1|-
TGTGCCTGGAGTGGAGGGGCCGGGACCCGATGTTTCTTC
CAWSGGAGTRCFF
>TRBV5-1|TRBD1|17|TRBJ2-7|-
TGCGCCAGCAGCTTGCGTCGGACAGGGGGTTTCTCCTACGAGCAGTACTTC
CASSLRRTGGFSYEQYF
>TRBV4-1|TRBD1|16|TRBJ1-5|-
TGCGCCAGCAGCCAAACTACAGGGGCAGGCAGACAGCCCCAGCATTTT
CASSQTTGAGRQPQHF
>TRBV30|TRBD1|15|TRBJ2-7|-
TGTGCCTGGAGTGACCGGACAGGGGGACTCTACGAGCAGTACTTC
CAWSDRTGGLYEQYF
>TRBV7-9|TRBD1|13|TRBJ2-7|-
TGTGCCAGCAGCTTCCGGGACAGGGGCGAGCAGTACTTC
CASSFRDRGEQYF
>TRBV4-3|-|21|TRBJ2-1|-
TGCGCCAGCAGCCAACTTATATCCGGGACTCCGTCATCAGGTCTGGGGGATGAGCAGTTCTTC
CASSQLISGTPSSGLGDEQFF
>TRBV5-1|-|15|TRBJ2-1|-
TGCGCCAGCAGCTTGCGGGACTCCTATTACAATGAGCAGTTCTTC
CASSLRDSYYNEQFF
>TRBV29-1|TRBD1|14|TRBJ1-2|-
TGCAGCGTCGCGAGGGACAGGGGATCCTATGGCTACACCTTC
CSVARDRGSYGYTF
>TRBV20-1|-|11|TRBJ1-5|-
TGCAGTGCTACGGGGGTTCAGCCCCAGCATTTT
CSATGVQPQHF
>TRBV29-1|TRBD2|16|TRBJ2-1|-
TGCAGCCCCCGAACTCCACTAGCGGGAGTGATCTATGAGCAGTTCTTC
CSPRTPLAGVIYEQFF
>TRBV27|-|14|TRBJ1-5|few
TGTGCCAGCAGCCCACCCGGCCTTAATCAGCCCCAGCATTTT
CASSPPGLNQPQHF
>TRBV4-2|-|16|TRBJ2-3|-
TGTGCCAGCAGCCAAGATGGTGGAGAATTCGCAGATACGCAGTATTTT
CASSQDGGEFADTQYF
>TRBV13|-|12|TRBJ2-7|once
TGTGCCAGCAGCCCGAGTGGACTAGAGCAGTACTTC
CASSPSGLEQYF
>TRBV5-6|-|16|TRBJ2-2|-
TGTGCCAGCAGCTTGTCGCAGGGCTGGAACACCGGGGAGCTGTTTTTT
CASSLSQGWNTGELFF
>TRBV9|TRBD2|15|TRBJ2-1|-
TGTGCCAGCAGCACGGGACTAGCGGGCCGGTGGGAGCAGTTCTTC
CASSTGLAGRWEQFF
>TRBV9|TRBD2|15|TRBJ2-7|-
TGTGCCAGCAGCCCCCGAGGGACTAGCCACGACGAGCAGTACTTC
CASSPRGTSHDEQYF
>TRBV9|TRBD2|19|TRBJ2-6|-
TGTGCCAGCAGCGTAGCTTTGACTAGCGGAGGCTCTGGGGCCAACGTCCTGACTTTC
CASSVALTSGGSGANVLTF
>TRBV27|-|13|TRBJ2-1|once
TGTGCCAGCAGTGCGGGCGCGAGTCTTGAGCAGTTCTTC
CASSAGASLEQFF
>TRBV2|TRBD2|14|TRBJ2-1|-
TGTGCCAGCAGCCTAGCGGGAGGCGTCAATGAGCAGTTCTTC
CASSLAGGVNEQFF
>TRBV4-1|TRBD1|13|TRBJ1-1|few
TGCGCCAGCAGCCAAGGGGGACAGGATGAAGCTTTCTTT
CASSQGGQDEAFF
>TRBV28|-|13|TRBJ1-2|-
TGTGCCAGCAGGAATGCGGACGACTATGGCTACACCTTC
CASRNADDYGYTF
>TRBV5-5|-|13|TRBJ2-5|-
TGTGCCAGCAGCTTGGACAGGCTGGAGACCCAGTACTTC
CASSLDRLETQYF